The entry below describes one T cell receptor beta chain. This sample is part of a study of blood T cell repertoires in COVID-19. About the research overall: The United States, Italy and Spain provided the acute and convalescent COVID-19 samples. T cells, B-cell-depleted T cells, or PBMCs provided the cDNA or gDNA that served as material.

The CDR3 has 11 residues. The germline V gene encodes CDR1 MNHEY and CDR2 SMNVEV (reference sequence). Trimming cost V 6 bases and J 2 bases, with 4 bases left between them. Original handling: The authors estimated nucleated cell counts from reference gene primer amplification. Only in-frame clones appear in the TCRdb table, and some are missing; sequencing was by immunoSEQ multiplex PCR. V and J calls and clone size follow that table, whereas D and trimming were derived from the DNA. The sample records under 500,000 clones, roughly 85% being singletons. The genes are TRBV27 and TRBJ1-1; D remains unclear. This TCR derives from a woman between 18 and 30 years old with acute COVID-19. The specimen was PBMCs or T cells enriched from blood (not recorded which). CDR3 bases: TGTGCCAGCAGCAATAACACTGAAGCTTTCTTT. It specifies CASSNNTEAFF.